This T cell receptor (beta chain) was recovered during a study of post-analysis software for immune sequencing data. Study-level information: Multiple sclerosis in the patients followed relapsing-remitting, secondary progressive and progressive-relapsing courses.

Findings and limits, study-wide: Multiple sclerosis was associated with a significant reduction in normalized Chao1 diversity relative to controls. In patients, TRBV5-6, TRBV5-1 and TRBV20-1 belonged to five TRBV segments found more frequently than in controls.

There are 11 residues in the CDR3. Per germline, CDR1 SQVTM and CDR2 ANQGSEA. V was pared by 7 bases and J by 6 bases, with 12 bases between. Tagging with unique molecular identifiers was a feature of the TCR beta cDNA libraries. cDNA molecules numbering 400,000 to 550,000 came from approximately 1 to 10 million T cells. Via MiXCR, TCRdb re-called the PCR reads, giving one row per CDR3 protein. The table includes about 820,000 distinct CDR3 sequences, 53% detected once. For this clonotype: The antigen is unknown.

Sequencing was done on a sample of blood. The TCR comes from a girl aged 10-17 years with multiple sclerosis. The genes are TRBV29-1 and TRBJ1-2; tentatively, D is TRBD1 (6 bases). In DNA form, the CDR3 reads TGCAGCGGGGGGCCCGGGGATGGCTACACCTTC. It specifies CSGGPGDGYTF.